These 30 T cell receptor beta chains were all obtained from the same sample, sequenced in a study of regulatory T cells in long-lasting Graves disease. Time point described: newly diagnosed GD, antithyroid drugs for less than 3 months. PBMCs provided the RNA from which the TCR library was made. Relying on iRepertoire HTBI primers and Arm-PCR of CDR3 regions, the team built TCR beta libraries. TCRdb re-called the multiplex PCR reads with MiXCR, one entry per CDR3 protein. Of approximately 350,000 distinct CDR3 sequences listed, about 11% were seen once; the top ten hold around 18%. These records were also assigned to another study, of T cells in Graves' hyperthyroidism and ophthalmopathy.

The sample here was peripheral blood mononuclear cells (PBMCs), taken at new diagnosis, from a patient treated with antithyroid drugs. All receptors derive from a woman aged 18-30 years with Graves disease.

As to this clonotype: A much larger clone differs from this one at a single base, so this may be a read error. V and J are TRBV6-2 or TRBV6-3 and TRBJ2-3; D remains unclear. CDR3 size: 14 residues. The germline V gene encodes CDR1 MNHEY and CDR2 SVGEGT. The CDR3 loop reads CASNYSGTTDTQYF. CDR3 nucleotides: TGTGCCAGCAATTACTCTGGCACCACAGATACGCAGTATTTT.

In this sample, this clonotype turned up a few times. This rearrangement joins TRBV30 to TRBJ2-3, with 9 positions matching TRBD1. CDR1 and CDR2 from the germline V gene are GTSNPN and SVGIG (reference sequence). The ends lost 2 bases at V and 1 base at J; junction bases unmatched: 7. CDR3 length: 16 residues. The CDR3, as DNA: TGTGCCTGGAGTACCGGACAGGGGCAAGGCACAGATACGCAGTATTTT. The encoded protein is CAWSTGQGQGTDTQYF.

The sample holds many counts of this clonotype. The rearrangement links TRBV7-8 to TRBJ2-7; 10 nucleotides agree with TRBD2. The V and J ends lost 4 bases and 3 bases, in that order; junction bases with no gene match: 6. The CDR3 runs to 15 residues. The germline CDR1 and CDR2 sequences are SGHVS and FQNEAQ. The CDR3 loop is CASSSEREGRYEQYF. The CDR3 bases are TGTGCCAGCAGCTCCGAGCGGGAGGGCCGCTACGAGCAGTACTTC.

There are many counts of this clonotype. The CDR3 coding sequence is TGTGCCAGCAGCTCCCCCCGGCGCCCCGATCCCTACGAGCAGTACTTC. It encodes CASSSPRRPDPYEQYF. This chain links TRBV28 with TRBJ2-7, with D unresolved. Trimming shortened V by 6 bases and J by 2 bases, and 20 bases separated the two germline ends. The CDR3 consists of 16 residues. Germline CDR1 reads MDHEN; CDR2 reads SYDVKM.

This clonotype was picked up many times. The chain couples TRBV12-3 or TRBV12-4 to TRBJ2-3; 14 bases align to TRBD2. With 5 bases clipped from V and 6 bases from J, the junction kept 7 bases outside the gene matches. The CDR3 runs 16 residues. This CDR3 reads CASSRGLAGASDTQYF. For the CDR3, the DNA is TGTGCCAGCAGTCGGGGACTAGCGGGAGCATCCGATACGCAGTATTTT.

At least ten counts were recorded for this clonotype. The rearrangement uses TRBV20-1 and TRBJ2-1; no clear D. This CDR3 has 16 amino acids. V was cut by 6 bases and J by 0 bases, with 18 bases left in between. CDR1 is DFQATT and CDR2 is SNEGSKA in the germline V gene (reference sequence). The CDR3 bases are TGCAGTGCAAACTCTTACGCCTCGAGCTCCTACAATGAGCAGTTCTTC. Protein sequence: CSANSYASSSYNEQFF.

This clonotype was observed many times. The J gene is TRBJ1-5, the V gene TRBV28; 10 positions agree with TRBD1. Germline CDR1 MDHEN, CDR2 SYDVKM. The ends lost 5 bases at V and 4 bases at J; junction bases unmatched: 8. The CDR3 sequence is 16 residues long. In DNA form, the CDR3 reads TGTGCCAGCAGTCCTCTGGGACAGGGGCAGAATCAGCCCCAGCATTTT. Translated: CASSPLGQGQNQPQHF.

The gene calls are TRBV9 and TRBJ1-1; tentatively, D is TRBD1 (6 bases). This CDR3 comprises 13 residues. Trimming cost V 4 bases and J 4 bases, with 11 bases left between them. The V gene's germline CDR1 is SGDLS and CDR2 YYNGEE. CDR3 residues: CASSPLQGTEAFF. The CDR3 DNA reads TGTGCCAGCAGCCCCCTACAGGGCACTGAAGCTTTCTTT.

This chain connects TRBV7-9 to TRBJ2-3; 7 bases are a match to TRBD1. Unmatched junction bases numbered 4, after V lost 6 bases and J lost 4 bases. The CDR3 length is 13 residues. Germline-derived CDR1 and CDR2 are SEHNR and FQNEAQ (reference sequence). CDR3 sequence reads: CASRGGLPDTQYF. In DNA form, the CDR3 reads TGTGCCAGCAGAGGGGGCCTCCCAGATACGCAGTATTTT.

This clonotype appeared many times. This chain uses TRBV6-1 with TRBJ2-5; TRBD2 is a possible D gene (5 bases). CDR3 length: 13 amino acids. V was pared by 7 bases and J by 5 bases, with 14 bases between. CDR1 is MNHNS, CDR2 SASEGT, per germline. The CDR3 protein is CASMPGLRETQYF. The CDR3 DNA follows: TGTGCCAGCATGCCTGGACTGAGGGAGACCCAGTACTTC.

This clonotype was found many times. The chain joins TRBV12-3 or TRBV12-4 to TRBJ1-1, with D possibly TRBD1 on 5 matching bases. V was cut by 6 bases and J by 0 bases, with 11 bases left in between. This CDR3 has 14 residues. The CDR3 region is CASRIGTVNTEAFF. The CDR3 nucleotides read TGTGCCAGCAGGATTGGGACGGTGAACACTGAAGCTTTCTTT.

This clonotype was picked up many times. The chain has TRBV12-3 or TRBV12-4 and TRBJ1-1; 8 nucleotides align to TRBD1. After removal of 6 bases from V and 5 bases from J, the junction contained 8 bases not matched to a gene. CDR3 length equals 14 residues. Written as DNA, the CDR3 is TGTGCCAGCAGACAAAGGACAGGGCCGACTGAAGCTTTCTTT. Its translation: CASRQRTGPTEAFF.

The table lists this clonotype with many counts. This chain uses TRBV4-3 with TRBJ2-1; D is perhaps TRBD1 or TRBD2 (5 bases each). The germline V and J ends were trimmed by 1 base and 0 bases, with 10 bases remaining between them. The V gene's germline CDR1 is LGHNA and CDR2 YSLEER. The CDR3 has 16 amino acids. CDR3 amino acids: CASSQAGGSSYNEQFF. CDR3 nucleotides: TGCGCCAGCAGCCAAGCTGGGGGATCCTCCTACAATGAGCAGTTCTTC.

This clonotype was found many times. This chain connects TRBV7-2 to TRBJ1-1; 7 bases are a match to TRBD1. Germline assignment: CDR1 SGHTA and CDR2 FQGNSA. The CDR3 loop spans 12 amino acids. V was clipped by 1 base and J by 10 bases; unmatched bases: 3. This chain's CDR3 is CASSLGRDRAFF. The CDR3 DNA reads as TGTGCCAGCAGCTTAGGGAGGGACAGAGCTTTCTTT.

In its sample, this clonotype was seen many times. This chain joins TRBV2 and TRBJ2-5; D ambiguous. The CDR3 consists of 11 residues. Germline CDR1 is SNHLY and CDR2 is FYNNEI. Deletions cut 0 bases from V and 7 bases from J, with 3 bases between. This chain's CDR3 is CASSEAATQYF. DNA for the CDR3: TGTGCCAGCAGTGAAGCCGCGACCCAGTACTTC.

The table lists this clonotype with many counts. The J gene is TRBJ2-7, the V gene TRBV13, with D unresolved. V lost 5 bases and J 4 bases, leaving 9 bases between the germline ends. The CDR3 consists of 12 residues. Germline V gene data show CDR1 as PRHDT and CDR2 as FYEKMQ (reference sequence). The CDR3 sequence: CASSLPNYEQYF. In DNA form, the CDR3 reads TGTGCCAGCAGCCTCCCGAATTACGAGCAGTACTTC.

This clonotype appeared many times. The rearrangement uses TRBV6-9 and TRBJ1-4, with a weak D call TRBD1 (6 bases). Looked up from germline, CDR1 is MNHGY and CDR2 is SVAAGI. Trimming pared 3 bases from V and 8 bases from J, leaving 16 bases between. This CDR3 is built from 15 residues. CDR3 bases: TGTGCCAGCAGTTACAGGTGGCGACAGGAAGAAAAACTGTTTTTT. The encoded protein is CASSYRWRQEEKLFF.

This rearrangement joins TRBV13 to TRBJ2-7; D is perhaps TRBD2 (6 bases). This CDR3 is 13 amino acids long. Per the germline V gene, CDR1 is PRHDT and CDR2 is FYEKMQ (reference sequence). CDR3 sequence (DNA): TGTGCCAGCAGCTTAGGCAGGGAGGCCCCGAGGGACGTC. Encoded protein: CASSLGREAPRDV.

This clonotype was seen repeatedly, ten times or more. The gene calls are TRBV6-5 and TRBJ2-7, with D perhaps given as TRBD1 or TRBD2 (5 bases each). This CDR3 has 15 residues. Trimming left V 4 bases short and J 6 bases short, with 19 bases between. In germline, CDR1 is MNHEY, CDR2 SVGAGI. DNA of the CDR3: TGTGCCAGCAGTTTCCGGGACGGCATTTTCCGCGAGCAGTACTTC. Translated: CASSFRDGIFREQYF.

This clonotype was seen ten or more times. The chain uses TRBV5-1 and TRBJ2-1, with 10 bases aligning to TRBD2. This CDR3 comprises 19 residues. V shed 0 bases, J shed 0 bases, and the junction held 9 bases outside the gene matches. Germline CDR1 reads SGHRS; CDR2 reads YFSETQ. Written as DNA, the CDR3 is TGCGCCAGCAGCTTGGGCCATCTAGCGGGGGTTAGCTCCTACAATGAGCAGTTCTTC. It codes for CASSLGHLAGVSSYNEQFF.

Only a few counts were recorded for this clonotype. This chain links TRBV7-3 with TRBJ2-7; no reliable D call. Per germline, CDR1 SGHTA and CDR2 FQGTGA. V gave up 3 bases and J gave up 7 bases, with 13 bases separating them. The length of the CDR3 is 13 residues. The CDR3 nucleotides read TGTGCCAGCAGCTTCTACCAGCTCAAAGAGCAGTACTTC. Amino acid sequence: CASSFYQLKEQYF.

The chain uses TRBV20-1 and TRBJ2-5, with unresolved D. Looked up from germline, CDR1 is DFQATT and CDR2 is SNEGSKA (reference sequence). The CDR3 is made up of 11 amino acids. The CDR3 protein is CSLLSQETQYF. In nucleotides, the CDR3 is TGCAGCTTACTCTCCCAAGAGACCCAGTACTTC.

This clonotype was counted only a few times. The chain has TRBV10-1 and TRBJ2-5; possibly TRBD1 for D (6 bases). CDR1 and CDR2 (germline): WNHNN, SYGVQD (reference sequence). This CDR3 contains 13 residues. Trimming took off 7 bases at V and 2 bases at J, with 11 bases between the two ends. The CDR3 reads CASKTGIQETQYF. As DNA, the CDR3 is TGCGCCAGCAAGACAGGCATACAAGAGACCCAGTACTTC.

In its sample, this clonotype was seen many times. The V call is TRBV5-5, the J call TRBJ2-1, with 7 bases lining up with TRBD2. The V segment lost 7 bases and the J segment 2 bases; nucleotides outside the gene matches: 6. The germline CDR1 and CDR2 sequences are SGHKS and YYEKEE (reference sequence). The CDR3 is 14 amino acids. CDR3 sequence reads: CASHRGGTYNEQFF. As DNA, the CDR3 is TGTGCCAGCCACCGGGGAGGGACCTACAATGAGCAGTTCTTC.

This clonotype came up a few times. The chain joins TRBV6-1 to TRBJ1-6, with TRBD1 as a possible D gene (5 bases). The CDR3 sequence is 13 residues long. CDR1 and CDR2 from the germline V gene are MNHNS and SASEGT. V was cut by 6 bases and J by 14 bases, with 17 bases left in between. The CDR3 spells CASRLASRGALHF. The CDR3 DNA reads as TGTGCCAGCAGACTAGCGTCCCGGGGGGCCCTCCACTTT.

On this clonotype itself: A single base separates this from a much larger clone, so it may be a read error. The V gene is TRBV6-2 or TRBV6-3, the J gene TRBJ2-1; 7 nucleotides align to TRBD2. The ends lost 2 bases at V and 3 bases at J; junction bases unmatched: 4. This CDR3 region has 15 residues. Germline V CDR1 and CDR2: MNHEY, SVGEGT. The CDR3 here is CASSYGAGDYNEQFF. CDR3 nucleotides: TGTGCCAGCAGTTACGGTGCGGGGGACTACAATGAGCAGTTCTTC.

This chain uses TRBV25-1 with TRBJ2-1; D is undetermined. This CDR3 comprises 13 residues. Germline CDR1 MGHDK, CDR2 SYGVNS. The V end lost 3 bases, the J end lost 7 bases, and 10 bases lay between the germline ends. Here the CDR3 reads CASSDLQTNEQFF. CDR3 in DNA: TGTGCCAGCAGTGATCTACAGACTAATGAGCAGTTCTTC.

This clonotype showed up many times. The chain employs TRBV3-1 and TRBJ1-1; D is ambiguous. The germline gives CDR1 LGHDT, CDR2 YNNKEL (reference sequence). This CDR3 comprises 14 residues. With 4 bases removed from V and 0 bases from J, the gap between germline ends came to 9 bases. The CDR3 reads CASSRSSLNTEAFF. CDR3 sequence (DNA): TGTGCCAGCAGCCGCTCGTCATTGAACACTGAAGCTTTCTTT.

As DNA, the CDR3 is TGTGCCAGCAGCCATCGGCTAGCGGGAAACACCGGGGAGCTGTTTTTT. Translation: CASSHRLAGNTGELFF. The chain joins TRBV3-1 to TRBJ2-2, with TRBD2 identical over 9 bases. Trimming took 3 bases from V and 2 from J; bases not matched to a gene: 4. The germline V gene encodes CDR1 LGHDT and CDR2 YNNKEL (reference sequence). This CDR3 spans 16 amino acids.

V and J are TRBV4-1 and TRBJ2-7, with a weak D call TRBD2 (6 bases). The CDR3 spans 16 residues. Germline V gene lookup returns CDR1 MGHRA and CDR2 YSYEKL. V shed 5 bases and J shed 0 bases, with 17 bases lying between them. The CDR3 coding sequence is TGCGCCAGCAGCGCCCAGGACTATTCCGTCTCCTACGAGCAGTACTTC. Its protein is CASSAQDYSVSYEQYF.